The 17 T cell receptor beta chains in this list originate from one sample, sequenced in a study of CD8+ T cells in alopecia areata. Reverse transcription of extracted RNA yielded cDNA, which provided the sequencing template. Sequenced by immunoSEQ multiplex PCR; TCRdb stores in-frame clones only, minus some. This table holds about 180,000 clones, approximately 52% found once. Treatment denoted: oral pan-JAK inhibitor, 5-10 mg twice daily. The starting material was CD4+ T cells sorted from blood, obtained at approximately week 60, from a patient treated with tofacitinib. These receptors were collected from a human donor with alopecia areata.

The chain joins TRBV5-1 to TRBJ1-2, with D uncertain. Germline V gives CDR1 SGHRS, CDR2 YFSETQ. CDR3 size: 13 residues. V was pared by 0 bases and J by 4 bases, with 7 bases between. The CDR3 DNA reads TGCGCCAGCAGCTTGGGGTCCTCCTATGGCTACACCTTC. Amino acids: CASSLGSSYGYTF.

The rearrangement joins TRBV7-9 to TRBJ2-7; D is ambiguous. The V and J ends lost 5 bases and 7 bases respectively, with 18 bases between them. Germline lookup yields CDR1 SEHNR and CDR2 FQNEAQ (reference sequence). The CDR3 is made up of 14 amino acids. CDR3 DNA: TGTGCCAGCAGCCTCCAAAGGCAGGCCGGGGAGCAGTACTTC. Protein sequence: CASSLQRQAGEQYF.

The rearrangement joins TRBV4-1 to TRBJ2-5; no clear D. The CDR3 has 16 amino acids. Germline CDR1 MGHRA, CDR2 YSYEKL. The V end lost 3 bases, the J end lost 4 bases, and 18 bases lay between the germline ends. The CDR3 DNA sequence: TGCGCCAGCAGCCACCTAGTTTCGTCTATCCGAGAGACCCAGTACTTC. Protein product: CASSHLVSSIRETQYF.

This clone was observed a few times. The CDR3 nucleotides are TGTGCCATCAGTGAGCCGCTCAAGGTCCCGTACTTC. Residues: CAISEPLKVPYF. V and J are TRBV10-3 and TRBJ2-7; D gene unclear. Germline V CDR1 and CDR2: ENHRY, SYGVKD. The V end was cut by 2 bases, the J end by 12 bases, with 14 bases between. The CDR3 covers 12 residues.

V gene TRBV7-8 combines with J gene TRBJ2-5, with TRBD2 identical over 8 bases. V dropped 5 bases and J dropped 2; count of bases not matched to a gene: 7. The length of the CDR3 is 15 residues. The germline CDR1 and CDR2 sequences are SGHVS and FQNEAQ. DNA of the CDR3: TGTGCCAGCAGCGCACCCGGGGGGGGACAAGAGACCCAGTACTTC. It codes for CASSAPGGGQETQYF.

This clone occurred once. V and J are TRBV6-5 and TRBJ2-7; no firm D call. The germline V gene has CDR1 MNHEY and CDR2 SVGAGI. The V and J ends lost 6 bases and 0 bases respectively, with 9 bases between them. The CDR3 consists of 13 residues. The CDR3 reads CASRQILSYEQYF. The CDR3 coding sequence is TGTGCCAGCAGACAGATACTCTCCTACGAGCAGTACTTC.

This chain joins TRBV25-1 and TRBJ1-2, with 9 bases aligning to TRBD1. The germline gives CDR1 MGHDK, CDR2 SYGVNS. The CDR3 runs to 13 residues. V gave up 9 bases and J gave up 5 bases; unmatched junction bases: 7. CDR3 residues: CASRGTGLYGYTF. The CDR3 DNA reads as TGTGCCAGTAGGGGGACAGGGCTATATGGCTACACCTTC.

In DNA, the CDR3 is TGTGCCAGCAGTGAAATCCGTGGTGGCAATGAGCAGTTCTTC. This translates into CASSEIRGGNEQFF. The chain is built from TRBV2 and TRBJ2-1; D ambiguous. Germline V CDR1 and CDR2: SNHLY, FYNNEI. Deletions cut 2 bases from V and 6 bases from J, with 11 bases between. This CDR3 has 14 amino acids.

As regards this clone: A read error may account for a junction end that differs from germline. This sequence joins TRBV7-2 and TRBJ2-3, with D perhaps matching TRBD1 or TRBD2 (5 bases each). There are 14 residues in the CDR3. CDR1 SGHTA and CDR2 FQGNSA come from the germline V gene. In nucleotides, the CDR3 is TGTGCCAGCAGCGCCGGGACCAGCAGAGATACGCAGTATTTT. Its protein product is CASSAGTSRDTQYF.

The rearrangement joins TRBV7-9 to TRBJ2-7; D is undetermined. The CDR3 runs to 13 residues. From germline, CDR1 is SEHNR and CDR2 FQNEAQ (reference sequence). V was trimmed by 1 base and J by 2 bases, leaving 6 bases between them. CDR3 in DNA: TGTGCCAGCAGCTTAGGGGGAACCTACGAGCAGTACTTC. Its protein product is CASSLGGTYEQYF. The full variable domain, with the rest looked up from reference TRBV7-9 and TRBJ2-7, is DTGVSQNPRHKITKRGQNVTFRCDPISEHNRLYWYRQTLGQGPEFLTYFQNEAQLEKSRLLSDRFSAERPKGSFSTLEIQRTEQGDSAMYLCASSLGGTYEQYFGPGTRLTVT.

This clone was recorded once. The V call is TRBV7-2, the J call TRBJ2-4, with unresolved D. The CDR3 is 11 residues long. V was trimmed by 4 bases and J by 15 bases, leaving 13 bases between them. Germline CDR1 SGHTA, CDR2 FQGNSA. The CDR3 region is CASSSHSVPYF. The CDR3 DNA reads as TGTGCCAGCAGCTCCCACTCCGTCCCGTACTTC.

This clone turned up a few times. The chain is built from TRBV4-1 and TRBJ2-2; D is unresolved. The length of the CDR3 is 13 residues. Trimming cost V 6 bases and J 9 bases, with 14 bases left between them. Germline-derived CDR1 and CDR2 are MGHRA and YSYEKL. The CDR3 reads CASSGNSVRELFF. The CDR3 nucleotides are TGCGCCAGCAGTGGGAATAGTGTGAGGGAGCTGTTTTTT.

This chain links TRBV10-3 with TRBJ1-6; possibly TRBD1 for D (5 bases). This CDR3 has 13 amino acids. The V end lost 7 bases, the J end lost 9 bases, and 13 bases lay between the germline ends. The germline gives CDR1 ENHRY, CDR2 SYGVKD. CDR3 nucleotides: TGTGCCATCAAAGCGGACAAACCTTCACCCCTCCACTTT. Translation: CAIKADKPSPLHF.

The genes are TRBV27 and TRBJ1-2, with D possibly TRBD1 on 5 matching bases. The CDR3 contains 16 residues. CDR1 is MNHEY, CDR2 SMNVEV, per germline (reference sequence). The CDR3 spells CVPNRFHVGPNYGYTF. The CDR3 nucleotides are TGTGTACCCAACCGATTCCACGTGGGACCTAACTATGGCTACACCTTC.

This clone was counted a few times. The chain combines TRBV29-1 with TRBJ2-2; TRBD1 matches at 10 bases. The V and J ends lost 7 bases and 1 base, in that order; junction bases with no gene match: 3. This CDR3 is 14 amino acids long. Germline V gives CDR1 SQVTM, CDR2 ANQGSEA. Here the CDR3 reads CSGTGGMNTGELFF. DNA of the CDR3: TGCAGCGGGACAGGGGGTATGAACACCGGGGAGCTGTTTTTT.

J is TRBJ1-4 and V is TRBV27; the D gene is possibly TRBD1 (5 bases). The germline gives CDR1 MNHEY, CDR2 SMNVEV (reference sequence). V lost 4 bases and J 2 bases, leaving 11 bases between the germline ends. This CDR3 spans 15 amino acids. The CDR3 DNA reads TGTGCCAGCAGTTCCGCGCGGGGCACTAATGAAAAACTGTTTTTT. Amino acid sequence: CASSSARGTNEKLFF.

This clone was observed a single time. V is TRBV10-3 and J is TRBJ2-7, with 9 positions matching TRBD1. This CDR3 is built from 13 residues. The germline V gene encodes CDR1 ENHRY and CDR2 SYGVKD. The trim removed 10 bases at V and 3 bases at J, leaving 7 bases unmatched. The CDR3 sequence is CATGQGPIYEQYF. CDR3 coding DNA: TGTGCCACGGGACAGGGCCCAATCTACGAGCAGTACTTC.